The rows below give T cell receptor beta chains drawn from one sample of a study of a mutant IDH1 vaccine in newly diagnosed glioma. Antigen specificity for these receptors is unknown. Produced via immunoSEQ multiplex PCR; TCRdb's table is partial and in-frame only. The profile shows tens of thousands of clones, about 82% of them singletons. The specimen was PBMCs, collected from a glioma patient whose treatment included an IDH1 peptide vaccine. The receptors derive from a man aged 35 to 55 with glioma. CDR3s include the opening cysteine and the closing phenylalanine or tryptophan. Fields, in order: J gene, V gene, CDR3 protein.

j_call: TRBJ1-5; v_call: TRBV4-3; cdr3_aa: CASSQGTRGLQPQHF
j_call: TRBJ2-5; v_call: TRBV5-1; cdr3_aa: CASSLGAGETQYF
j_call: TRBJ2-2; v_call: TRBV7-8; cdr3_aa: CASSLVGIGVINTGELFF
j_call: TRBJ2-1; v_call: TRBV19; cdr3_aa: CASSAGTGGVNEQFF
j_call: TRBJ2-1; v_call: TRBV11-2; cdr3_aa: CASRHYRRDEFF
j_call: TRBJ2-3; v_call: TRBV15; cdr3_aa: CATSRDLPPSAGTDTQYF
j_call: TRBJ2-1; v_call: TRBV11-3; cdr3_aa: CASSSSLLGGRYNEQFF
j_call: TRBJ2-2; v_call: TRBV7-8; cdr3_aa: CASSLVLAGGDTGELFF
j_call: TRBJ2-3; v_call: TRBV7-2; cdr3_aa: CASRPLGGSGTDTQYF
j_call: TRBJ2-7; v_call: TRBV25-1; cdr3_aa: CASSDLYEQYF
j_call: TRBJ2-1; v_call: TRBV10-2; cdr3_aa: CASSENHRCGVCYNEQFF
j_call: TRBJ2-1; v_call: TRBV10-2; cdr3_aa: CASRQGNHNEQFF
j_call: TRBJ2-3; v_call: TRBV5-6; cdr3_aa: CASSLSEATQYF
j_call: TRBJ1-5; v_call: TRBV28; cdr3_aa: CASIAGPRGQPQHF
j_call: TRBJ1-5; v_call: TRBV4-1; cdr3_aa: CASSQDTLSRNSQPQHF
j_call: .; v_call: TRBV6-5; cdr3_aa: CASSYPGGSYEQYF
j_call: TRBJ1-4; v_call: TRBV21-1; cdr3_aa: CASSKEYAGF
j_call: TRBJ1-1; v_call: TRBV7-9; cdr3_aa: CASSFGGNTEAFF
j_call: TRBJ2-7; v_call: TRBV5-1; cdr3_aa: CASSLEPSGNYEQYF
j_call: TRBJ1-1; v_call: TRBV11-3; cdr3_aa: CATRGRSGTRGTEAFF
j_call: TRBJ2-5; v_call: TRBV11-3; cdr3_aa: CASSSSGYPGGPQYF
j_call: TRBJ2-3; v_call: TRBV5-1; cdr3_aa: CASSNQTRRVTDTQYF
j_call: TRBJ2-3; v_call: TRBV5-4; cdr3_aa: CASSPGTSGSKDTQYF
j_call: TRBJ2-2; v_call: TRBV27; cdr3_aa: CASSLVSEGDGNTGELFF
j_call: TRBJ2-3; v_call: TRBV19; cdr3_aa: CASTRSGKTDTQYF
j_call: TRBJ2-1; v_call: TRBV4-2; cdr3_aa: CASGRSGVPPYNEQFF
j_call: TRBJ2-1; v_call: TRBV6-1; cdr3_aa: CASSGKVAGTYNEQFF
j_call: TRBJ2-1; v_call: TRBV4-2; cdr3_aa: CASSQDLGGGSDEQFF
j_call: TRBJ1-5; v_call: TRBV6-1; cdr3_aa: CASSGQGDQPQHF
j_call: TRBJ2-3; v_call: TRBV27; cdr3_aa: CASRRRDTQYF
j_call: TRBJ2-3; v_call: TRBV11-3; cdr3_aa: CASSLEGRAVDTQYF
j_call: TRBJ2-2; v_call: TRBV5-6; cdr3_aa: CASSLGVTGELFF
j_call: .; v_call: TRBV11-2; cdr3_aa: CASSSRGRAFKYEQYF
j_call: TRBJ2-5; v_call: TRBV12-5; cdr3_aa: CASGLGGGAETFQETQYF
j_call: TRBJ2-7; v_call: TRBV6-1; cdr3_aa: CASNFRDFLTSEQYF
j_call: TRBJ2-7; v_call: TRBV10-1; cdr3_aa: CASSGTASYEQYF
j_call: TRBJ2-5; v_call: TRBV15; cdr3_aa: CATSRALAGGLETQYF
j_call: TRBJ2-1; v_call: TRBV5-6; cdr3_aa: CASSPLARKNEQFF
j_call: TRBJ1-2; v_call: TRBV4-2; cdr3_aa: CASSQGRGGYGYTF
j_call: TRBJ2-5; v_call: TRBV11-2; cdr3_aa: CASSLQETQYF
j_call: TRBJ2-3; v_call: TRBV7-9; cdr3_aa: CASSGWQGTDTQYF
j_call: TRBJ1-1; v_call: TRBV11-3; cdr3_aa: CASSGRRAFF
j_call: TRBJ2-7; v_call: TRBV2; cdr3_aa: CASSEWGQGAPYEQYF
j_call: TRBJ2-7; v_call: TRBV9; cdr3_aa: CASSEGIGTEQYF
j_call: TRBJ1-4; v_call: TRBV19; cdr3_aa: CASSIDGMTLQEVFF
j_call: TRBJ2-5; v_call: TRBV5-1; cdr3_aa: CASSLGVQETQYF
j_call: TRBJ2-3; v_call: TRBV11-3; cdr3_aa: CASSRTGADTQYF
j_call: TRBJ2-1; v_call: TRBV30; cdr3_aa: CAWSLGLGVNEQFF
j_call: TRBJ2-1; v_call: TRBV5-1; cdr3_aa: CASSPGLGLAGNEQFF
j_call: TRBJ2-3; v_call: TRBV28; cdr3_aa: CASSLGGVSTDTQYF
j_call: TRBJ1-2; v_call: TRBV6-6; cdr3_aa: CASRRGTGGSTGYTF